This T cell receptor (beta chain) originates from a study of cytomegalovirus exposure and HLA in healthy donors. The CDR3 contains 15 residues. From germline, CDR1 is MNHEY and CDR2 SMNVEV (reference sequence). J was trimmed by 4 bases and V by 3 bases; bases with no gene match: 4. The method was immunoSEQ multiplex PCR; TCRdb's version includes in-frame clones alone and lacks a portion of them. This sample has some 200,000 clones; more than 65% occur once, and the top ten carry under 3.5%. The sample consisted of PBMCs. The chain is built from TRBV27 and TRBJ2-2, with 8 bases that match TRBD2. The receptor comes from a woman between 18 and 29 years old in good health and CMV-seropositive. The CDR3 DNA reads as TGTGCCAGCAGTTTGATAGCGGGGTTCACCGGGGAGCTGTTTTTT. Protein: CASSLIAGFTGELFF.